This T cell receptor (beta chain) comes out of a study of Tregs in tolerant kidney transplant recipients. Whole-study context: Recipients received nonmyeloablative bone marrow transplants from related graft donors, with transient mixed chimerism.

TCRdb's copy holds only in-frame clones and misses some; the assay was immunoSEQ multiplex PCR. The sample shows under 95,000 clones, approximately 90% of them seen only once. Trimming removed 6 bases from V and 1 base from J, with 16 bases in between. This CDR3 is built from 15 residues. The germline CDR1 and CDR2 sequences are WNHNN and SYGVQD (reference sequence). This chain uses TRBV10-1 with TRBJ2-7; the D gene is possibly TRBD1 (6 bases). The sample here was Tregs from blood, taken before the transplant. The clonotype was recovered from a human donor who received a combined kidney and bone marrow transplant. The CDR3 nucleotides read TGCGCCAGCAGCGAGGTGTCAGGGGCATCCTACGAGCAGTACTTC. This sequence encodes CASSEVSGASYEQYF.